The 2 T cell receptor beta chains below come from one sample, sequenced in a study of blood T cells in healthy people across ages. PCR was performed a second time for about 7 to 12 cycles using a sample-barcoded 5' primer and a J-beta primer mix. TCRdb re-derived calls from the 5' RACE reads in MiXCR, one entry per CDR3 protein. In the table there are about 1.4 million distinct CDR3 sequences, 45% to 70% of which are singletons. Sequenced: blood. These receptors were obtained from a man younger than 30 in good health.

The CDR3 sequence: CSVVDNYGYTF. The CDR3 DNA is TGCAGCGTTGTCGACAACTATGGCTACACCTTC. The V and J genes are TRBV29-1 and TRBJ1-2, with D unresolved. V was pared by 4 bases and J by 2 bases, with 5 bases between. Germline V lookup: CDR1 SQVTM, CDR2 ANQGSEA. This CDR3 spans 11 amino acids.

V and J are TRBV7-9 and TRBJ2-5, with 7 bases identical to TRBD1. Germline loops: CDR1 SEHNR, CDR2 FQNEAQ (reference sequence). Trimming took 7 bases from V and 2 from J; bases not matched to a gene: 10. The CDR3 loop spans 15 amino acids. The CDR3 reads CASISGQEEQETQYF. The CDR3 bases are TGTGCCAGCATTTCCGGACAGGAGGAACAAGAGACCCAGTACTTC.